This is a list of T cell receptor beta chains from one sample in a study of identifying expanded T cells in peripheral blood. Repertoires were generated with immunoSEQ multiplex PCR, while TCRdb's copy carries only in-frame clones and drops some. The sample has about 94,000 clones, roughly 90% seen once. Sequences were obtained from blood. These receptors were collected from a person between 18 and 69 years old in good health. CDR3s include the opening cysteine and the closing phenylalanine or tryptophan.

TRBV30	TRBJ2-7	CAWSRLSGTGISYEQYF
TRBV27	TRBJ2-5	CASSLRQGGGTQYF
TRBV12-5	TRBJ1-1	CASGLVLIFEGTGEAFF
TRBV4-3	TRBJ2-7	CASSQDTGRIYEQYF
TRBV19	TRBJ1-1	CASLGQGKLGGTMNTEAFF
TRBV19	TRBJ1-1	CASSIGAEAFF
TRBV6-4	TRBJ1-2	CASSDEPGGSYGYTF
TRBV5-1	TRBJ1-1	CASSLGHNKRNTEAFF
TRBV14	TRBJ1-2	CASSQARADYGYTF
TRBV2	TRBJ1-6	CASSEMWGAARNSPLHF
TRBV6-1	TRBJ1-5	CASSDNQPQHF
TRBV14	TRBJ2-6	CASSLPGQGYPGANVLTF
TRBV12-5	TRBJ2-7	CASGPTGYGYEQYF
TRBV30	TRBJ2-1	CAWSPGLALYEQFF
TRBV7-3	TRBJ1-1	CASSSGQGSTEAFF
TRBV19	TRBJ1-1	CASTARGNTEAFF
TRBV30	TRBJ1-5	CAWSTGDVRNQPQHF
TRBV2	TRBJ1-3	CASIQGVGNTIYF
TRBV27	TRBJ1-1	CASSLGPGLMNTEAFF
TRBV2	TRBJ1-1	CASSERTGFLNTEAFF
TRBV9	TRBJ2-1	CAGSFGTSGVNEQFF
TRBV27	TRBJ1-1	CASSEGMNTEAFF
TRBV4-1	TRBJ1-3	CASSRDRNSGNTIYF
TRBV6-5	TRBJ1-2	CASSYRLMGYGYTF
TRBV11-2	TRBJ2-5	CASTPGLAGGLETQYF
TRBV11-2	TRBJ1-5	CASSPETNQPQHF
TRBV2	TRBJ1-5	CASREVENQPQHF
TRBV6-1	TRBJ1-1	CASSKRGHTEAFF
TRBV13	TRBJ1-2	CASTSFSRTGSKGYTF
TRBV6-5	TRBJ1-1	CASSPSRGTEAFF
TRBV18	TRBJ2-7	CASSPDRSFYEQYF
TRBV18	TRBJ1-3	CASSPKGGNSGNTIYF
TRBV19	TRBJ1-1	CASTWGLINTEAFF
TRBV7-9	TRBJ1-5	CASSSDRARPQHF
TRBV2	TRBJ2-7	CAVTGGPVDLYEQYF
TRBV10-2	TRBJ1-6	CASSEGGNNSPLHF
TRBV25-1	TRBJ2-5	CASLPGQAYQETQYF
TRBV16	TRBJ1-1	CASSQLTETNFGGTEAFF
TRBV6-5	TRBJ2-7	CASRRTVSTYEQYF
TRBV10-3	TRBJ2-7	CAISESTASSYEQYF
TRBV2	TRBJ1-1	CASIRQLNTEAFF
TRBV29-1	TRBJ1-2	CSAGRENGYTF
TRBV9	TRBJ2-5	CASSLASLGRQETQYF
TRBV19	TRBJ1-2	CASSPGGGYGYTF
TRBV29-1	TRBJ1-1	CSVREYRGNTEAFF
TRBV14	TRBJ2-7	CASSPVGFGPEQYF
TRBV2	TRBJ2-5	CASSVREARQETQYF
TRBV30	TRBJ1-3	CAWSAHSGNTIYF
TRBV9	TRBJ1-2	CASSPRQAYGYTF
TRBV7-2	TRBJ1-1	CASSLKQNTEAFF
TRBV4-1	TRBJ1-2	CASSPGEHYGYTF
TRBV4-1	TRBJ1-1	CASREVGRGPENTEAFF
TRBV6-5	TRBJ1-5	CASSALDSNQPQHF